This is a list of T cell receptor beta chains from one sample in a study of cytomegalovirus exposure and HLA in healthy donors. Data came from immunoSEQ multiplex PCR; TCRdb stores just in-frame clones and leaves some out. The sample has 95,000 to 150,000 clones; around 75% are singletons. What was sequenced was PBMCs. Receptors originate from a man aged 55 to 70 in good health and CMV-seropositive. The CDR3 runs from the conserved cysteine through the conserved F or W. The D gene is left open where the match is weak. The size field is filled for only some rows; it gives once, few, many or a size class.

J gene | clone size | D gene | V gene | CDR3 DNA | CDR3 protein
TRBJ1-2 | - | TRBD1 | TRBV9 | TGTGCCAGCAGCGTTCGTGACAGGGCGGAAGGCTACACCTTC | CASSVRDRAEGYTF
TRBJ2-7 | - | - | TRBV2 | TGTGCCAGCGGGGCAGGGATATACGAGCAGTACTTC | CASGAGIYEQYF
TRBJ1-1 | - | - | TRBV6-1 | TGTGCCAGCAGGGGAGGGGTTTTCGGAACTGAAGCTTTCTTT | CASRGGVFGTEAFF
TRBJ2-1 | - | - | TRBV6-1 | TGTGCCAGCATATCGGGGGGCGCGGGAAATGAGCAGTTCTTC | CASISGGAGNEQFF
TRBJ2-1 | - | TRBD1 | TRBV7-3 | TGTGCCAGCAGCATAACAGGGGGCTCTATCTATGAGCAGTTCTTC | CASSITGGSIYEQFF
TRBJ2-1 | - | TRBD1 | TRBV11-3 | TGTGCCAGCAGCCGACAGGGGCCCTCCTACAATGAGCAGTTCTTC | CASSRQGPSYNEQFF
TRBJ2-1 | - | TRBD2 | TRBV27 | TGTGCCAGCATTAAGACTAGCGGGGGGGCCTGGTCCTACAATGAGCAGTTCTTC | CASIKTSGGAWSYNEQFF
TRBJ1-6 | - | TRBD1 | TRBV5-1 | TGCGCCAGCAGCAATCCCCCGGGACAGGGAGGCTCCTATAATTCACCCCTCCACTTT | CASSNPPGQGGSYNSPLHF
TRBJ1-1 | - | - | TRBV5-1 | TGCGCCAGCAGCTTAATTGGGGACACACAATTAAATGAAGCTTTCTTT | CASSLIGDTQLNEAFF
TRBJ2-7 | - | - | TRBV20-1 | TGCAGTGCTAGTACTTACGAGCAGTACTTC | CSASTYEQYF
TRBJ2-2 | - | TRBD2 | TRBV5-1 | TGCGCCAGCAGCTCACTAGCGGGGGGGAACACCGGGGAGCTGTTTTTT | CASSSLAGGNTGELFF
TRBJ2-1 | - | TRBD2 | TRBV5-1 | TGCGCCAGCAGCACTGGACTAGCGGACTCCTACAATGAGCAGTTCTTC | CASSTGLADSYNEQFF
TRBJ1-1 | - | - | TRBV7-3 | TGTGCCAGCAGCTCAGGACCGTTCTCGGGAACTGAAGCTTTCTTT | CASSSGPFSGTEAFF
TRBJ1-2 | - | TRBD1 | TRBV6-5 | TGTGCCAGCAGCCGCGGACAGGGAGTGGAGAGCTTC | CASSRGQGVESF
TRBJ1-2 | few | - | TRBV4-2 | TGTGCCAGCAGCCAAGGGGGGGTTGAGGTGGCGGGCTACACCTTC | CASSQGGVEVAGYTF
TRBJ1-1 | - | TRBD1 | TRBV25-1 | TGTGCCAGCAGACCATTGCGGACAGGGAGAAAGGGCACTGAAGCTTTCTTT | CASRPLRTGRKGTEAFF
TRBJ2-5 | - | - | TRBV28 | TGTGCCAGCAGTACTATGGCGACAGGCTTCCAAGAGACCCAGTACTTC | CASSTMATGFQETQYF
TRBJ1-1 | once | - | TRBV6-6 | TGTGCCAGCAGTCTACTGACAGCTCAGGAAGCTTTCTTT | CASSLLTAQEAFF
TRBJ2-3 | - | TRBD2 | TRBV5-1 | TGCGCCAGCAGCTTGGTATTAGCGGGGTTTGGCACAGATACGCAGTATTTT | CASSLVLAGFGTDTQYF
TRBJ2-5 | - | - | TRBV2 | TGTGCCACCGGGATTTCCCAAGAGACCCAGTACTTC | CATGISQETQYF
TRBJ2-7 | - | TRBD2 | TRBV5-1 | TGCGCCAGCAGCCCGGGACTAGCGGGGGGGCCTGTAGAGCAGTACTTC | CASSPGLAGGPVEQYF
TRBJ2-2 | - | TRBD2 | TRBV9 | TGTGCCAGCAGCCAAACTAGCGGGGGGGCCCTTAGCACCGGGGAGCTGTTTTTT | CASSQTSGGALSTGELFF
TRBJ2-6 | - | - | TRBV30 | TGTGCCTGGACCTTCCGGGGTGCTCTGTGGGCCAACGTCCTGACTTTC | CAWTFRGALWANVLTF
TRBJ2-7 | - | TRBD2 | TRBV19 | TGTGCCAGTAGTTCAACTAGCGGGGGGTTCGAGCAGTACTTC | CASSSTSGGFEQYF
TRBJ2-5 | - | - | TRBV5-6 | TGTGCCAGCAGCTTGGTAGACAGTCGAGAGACCCAGTACTTC | CASSLVDSRETQYF
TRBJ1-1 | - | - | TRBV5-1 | TGCGCCAGCAGCTTGGCAGACAAGAACACTGAAGCTTTCTTT | CASSLADKNTEAFF